The next 18 T cell receptor beta chains were all read from a single sample in a study of tumor and adjacent non-tumor tissue in lung cancer (dated by TCRdb to between 2017 and 2018). RNA was isolated from bulk, unsorted tissue, and RNA quality was assessed with a NanoDrop ND-1000 and an Agilent 2100. The library was generated by multiplex PCR. Instrument on record: Illumina HiSeq 2500. TCRbeta libraries were constructed through three rounds of nested PCR with primers (Table S4) according to protocols adapted from ARM-PCR. The public sequencing data were trimmed at Q25 with fastp and processed into clonotypes with MiXCR by TCRdb, which kept only in-frame beta chains. Rows are combined by CDR3 protein, so each entry shows the most common genes and DNA. The sample includes about 79,000 distinct CDR3 sequences, with 55% to 80% observed a single time. The ten biggest clones cover about a tenth of the sample.

The sequenced sample was lung tumor tissue. The source is a middle-aged woman with non-small cell lung cancer.

On this clonotype itself: Since the CDR3 does not end with the conserved phenylalanine or tryptophan, this likely comes from a read error. CDR3 region: CAWSGGEHQPQHI. The CDR3 DNA reads as TGTGCCTGGAGTGGTGGAGAACATCAACCCCAGCATATT. The gene calls are TRBV30 and TRBJ1-5; D gene ambiguous. The CDR3 has 13 residues. Germline assignment: CDR1 GTSNPN and CDR2 SVGIG (reference sequence).

The chain recombines TRBV20-1 with TRBJ2-5, with a tentative D call TRBD2 (6 bases). Germline CDR1 is DFQATT and CDR2 is SNEGSKA (reference sequence). The CDR3 loop spans 12 amino acids. CDR3 loop: CAVNMGGETQYF. The CDR3 nucleotides are TGCGCCGTAAACATGGGAGGCGAGACCCAGTACTTC.

The genes are TRBV18 and TRBJ1-5, with 10 bases lining up with TRBD1. Germline CDR1 KGHSH, CDR2 LQKENI. Trimming removed 1 base from V and 6 bases from J; junction bases left unmatched: 3. CDR3 size: 15 residues. The CDR3, as DNA: TGTGCCAGCTCACCACGACAGGGGGCAGGTCAGCCCCAGCATTTT. Residues: CASSPRQGAGQPQHF.

About this clonotype: One end of the junction varies from germline; a read error may be responsible. The chain uses TRBV5-4 and TRBJ2-1, with TRBD2 identical over 7 bases. This CDR3 spans 15 amino acids. Germline CDR1 is SGHNT and CDR2 is YYREEE (reference sequence). CDR3 nucleotide sequence: TGTACCAGCAGCTTAGGTGCGGGGGTTTACAATGAGCAGCTCTTC. This codes for CTSSLGAGVYNEQLF.

As concerns this clonotype: The junction departs from the called germline gene at one end, perhaps through a read error. The chain couples TRBV11-2 to TRBJ2-5, with D maybe TRBD1 (5 bases). The germline CDR1 and CDR2 sequences are SGHAT and FQNNGV. The CDR3 is 14 amino acids. The DNA for the CDR3 is TGCGCCAGCAGCTCTGGGGCCTTCCAAGAGACCCAATGCTTC. Its protein product is CASSSGAFQETQCF.

This rearrangement joins TRBV5-6 to TRBJ2-3, with D maybe TRBD2 (7 bases). Germline V gene lookup returns CDR1 SGHDT and CDR2 YYEEEE. V was clipped by 6 bases and J by 3 bases, with 20 bases between them. CDR3 size: 16 residues. In DNA, the CDR3 is TGTGCCAGCAACCTGGTGGGGGGGGCCGGTACAGATACGCAGTATTTT. It specifies CASNLVGGAGTDTQYF.

Note on this clonotype: A junction boundary mismatches the germline segment, possibly from a read error. CDR3 in amino acids: CASSLATGVRETQYF. The CDR3 nucleotides read TGTGCCAGCAGCCTAGCCACTGGGGTAAGGGAGACCCAGTATTTC. This sequence joins TRBV11-2 and TRBJ2-5; D possibly corresponds to TRBD2 (5 bases). The CDR3 runs 15 residues. Germline CDR1 and CDR2: SGHAT and FQNNGV.

Of note for this clonotype: A read error is possible here, since a much larger clone lies one base away. Lacking the conserved final phenylalanine or tryptophan, this CDR3 likely reflects a read error. CDR3 in DNA: TGTGCCAGCAGCTTAGGCAACTCTGCCTACGAGCAGTACATC. It is translated as CASSLGNSAYEQYI. The rearrangement uses TRBV7-9 and TRBJ2-7; D uncertain. Germline V gives CDR1 SEHNR, CDR2 FQNEAQ (reference sequence). There are 14 residues in the CDR3. Trimming left V 1 base short and J 2 bases short, with 9 bases between.

In this sample, this clonotype turned up many times. The chain has TRBV11-3 and TRBJ2-2, with D possibly TRBD1 on 5 matching bases. Germline CDR1 reads SGHNT; CDR2 reads YENEEA. Trimming stripped 5 bases from V and 1 base from J, with 8 bases between. This CDR3 is built from 14 residues. CDR3 DNA: TGTGCCAGCAGCATAAGGGGGAACACCGGGGAGCTGTTTTTT. Encoded protein: CASSIRGNTGELFF.

Comments on this clonotype: Just one base apart from a much larger clone, this may be a read error. The chain has TRBV5-1 and TRBJ2-2; maybe TRBD1 (6 bases). CDR3 length equals 14 residues. The V gene's germline CDR1 is SGHRS and CDR2 YFSETQ. V was pared by 0 bases and J by 6 bases, with 9 bases between. CDR3 DNA: TGCGCCAGCAGCTTGGACAGGGAACCCGGGGAGCTGTTTTTT. As protein: CASSLDREPGELFF. The full variable domain, rest sourced from reference TRBV5-1 and TRBJ2-2, is KAGVTQTPRYLIKTRGQQVTLSCSPISGHRSVSWYQQTPGQGLQFLFEYFSETQRNKGNFPGRFSGRQFSNSRSEMNVSTLELGDSALYLCASSLDREPGELFFGEGSRLTVL.

As to this clonotype: A much larger clone differs by one base, so this may be a read error. The rearrangement joins TRBV28 to TRBJ2-5; D uncertain. The CDR3 covers 12 residues. Looked up from germline, CDR1 is MDHEN and CDR2 is SYDVKM. CDR3 sequence reads: CVTYLNQETQYF. The CDR3 nucleotides read TGTGTCACCTACCTAAACCAAGAGACCCAGTACTTC.

With regard to this clonotype: A junction end diverges from the germline sequence, so it may reflect a read error. The chain couples TRBV29-1 to TRBJ2-1; 7 nucleotides line up with TRBD2. The germline gives CDR1 SQVTM, CDR2 ANQGSEA. The CDR3 loop spans 15 amino acids. CDR3 nucleotide sequence: TGCAGCGTATCGGGAGCGGGAACCTCCTACAATGGGCAGTTCTTC. Translating it yields CSVSGAGTSYNGQFF.

For this clonotype: The junction departs from germline at one end; a sequencing error may be responsible. The chain joins TRBV11-2 to TRBJ1-6; 7 bases fit TRBD1. There are 15 residues in the CDR3. The germline gives CDR1 SGHAT, CDR2 FQNNGV. The CDR3 is CASNFIGGLNSHLHF. The CDR3 DNA reads as TGTGCCAGCAACTTTATAGGGGGCCTTAATTCACACCTCCACTTT.

With respect to this clonotype: A read error is likely, as this CDR3 ends without the conserved phenylalanine or tryptophan. It is unclear where the CDR3 begins or ends on the DNA, so no DNA is shown, and the CDR3 is as TCRdb lists it. This CDR3 is CSVPGTSGGYGGTDTQFI. This chain links TRBV29-1 with TRBJ2-3; TRBD2 is the table's D call, not checked against the DNA. The CDR3 extends over 18 residues, inclusive of both ends. Germline values: CDR1 SQVTM, CDR2 ANQGSEA.

On this clonotype: Just one base apart from a much larger clone, this may be a read error. This chain connects TRBV5-6 to TRBJ1-3; the D is unclear. This CDR3 contains 14 residues. The V gene's germline CDR1 is SGHDT and CDR2 YYEEEE. The CDR3 DNA follows: TGTGCCAGCAGCCGGGTCGACTCTGGAAACATCATATATTTT. Its protein is CASSRVDSGNIIYF.

About this clonotype: A much larger clone lies one base from this, so it may be a read error. The gene calls are TRBV30 and TRBJ1-2; 7 bases align to TRBD1. Germline assignment: CDR1 GTSNPN and CDR2 SVGIG (reference sequence). V was pared by 4 bases and J by 0 bases, with 11 bases of the junction left unmatched. The CDR3 is 16 residues long. Here the CDR3 DNA reads TGTGCCTGGAATGGGACAGTATTATTATCTAACTATGGCTACACCTTC. Protein sequence: CAWNGTVLLSNYGYTF.

This clonotype was recorded at least ten times. The CDR3 DNA follows: TGTGCCAGCAATACCAGAGTAGCGAGCTCTGGAAACACCATATATTTT. This sequence encodes CASNTRVASSGNTIYF. This rearrangement joins TRBV6-6 to TRBJ1-3; unclear D gene. CDR1 MNHNY and CDR2 SVGAGI come from the germline V gene (reference sequence). The CDR3 loop spans 16 amino acids. The V end lost 7 bases, the J end lost 0 bases, and 16 bases lay between the germline ends.

Comments on this clonotype: Germline and junction disagree at one end, which may indicate a read error. V usage is TRBV11-2 and J usage is TRBJ2-1; D not resolved. This CDR3 spans 16 amino acids. CDR1 and CDR2 from the germline V gene are SGHAT and FQNNGV. Here the CDR3 DNA reads TGTGCCAGCAGACCCCAGTTTGGGGATTCGTACAATGGGCAGTTCTTC. Translated, it gives CASRPQFGDSYNGQFF.